A single sample is the source of the 20 T cell receptor beta chains below, sequenced in a study of molecular identifiers for immune sequencing clone quantification. TCRdb analysed the PCR reads with MiXCR anew, one entry per CDR3 protein. This table holds tens of thousands of distinct CDR3 sequences, around 19% found once. Sequencing used naive CD8+ T cells from blood, with Jurkat cell RNA spiked in. The subset is: FACS-sorted CD8+CD4-CCR7+CD45RA+ naive T cells. All receptors come from a human donor in good health. Some libraries in this study had Jurkat cell RNA spiked in.

This clonotype was found many times. The V call is TRBV6-1, the J call TRBJ2-1; 11 nucleotides align to TRBD2. This CDR3 spans 14 amino acids. The germline gives CDR1 MNHNS, CDR2 SASEGT. With V trimmed by 3 bases and J by 8 bases, 3 bases remained unmatched. The CDR3 loop reads CASSEGLAVDEQFF. The CDR3 DNA reads as TGTGCCAGCAGTGAGGGACTAGCGGTTGATGAGCAGTTCTTC.

This clonotype has ten or more counts. The CDR3 loop is CASSPGEGQGLNEQYF. DNA of the CDR3: TGTGCCAGCAGCCCGGGCGAGGGACAGGGTCTCAACGAGCAGTACTTC. The chain employs TRBV7-6 and TRBJ2-7; TRBD1 matches 9 bases. This CDR3 is 16 amino acids long. V lost 5 bases and J lost 5; bases outside the gene matches: 13. Germline CDR1 is SGHVS and CDR2 is FNYEAQ.

This clonotype has at least ten counts. The chain is built from TRBV5-1 and TRBJ2-5, with 11 nucleotides matching TRBD2. The germline V gene has CDR1 SGHRS and CDR2 YFSETQ. This CDR3 spans 15 amino acids. V was pared by 6 bases and J by 2 bases, with 6 bases of the junction left unmatched. DNA for the CDR3: TGCGCCAGCACCTTAGCGGGGGGGCCTCAAGAGACCCAGTACTTC. Amino acid sequence: CASTLAGGPQETQYF.

Remarks on this clonotype: Likely a read error: the CDR3 ends without its conserved phenylalanine or tryptophan. The chain combines TRBV7-9 with TRBJ2-5; TRBD1 aligns across 8 bases. Germline-derived CDR1 and CDR2 are SEHNR and FQNEAQ (reference sequence). This CDR3 region has 15 residues. In DNA, the CDR3 is TGTGTCAGCAGCCAACGACAGGGGACCGCAGAGACCCAGTACCTC. As protein: CVSSQRQGTAETQYL.

Many counts were recorded for this clonotype. This rearrangement joins TRBV11-2 to TRBJ2-7; no firm D call. V was clipped by 5 bases and J by 1 base, with 9 bases between them. Germline-derived CDR1 and CDR2 are SGHAT and FQNNGV. The CDR3 is made up of 13 amino acids. The CDR3 coding sequence is TGTGCCAGCAGCCAACACGCTTCCTACGAGCAGTACTTC. Translated: CASSQHASYEQYF.

This clonotype showed up many times. The V call is TRBV27, the J call TRBJ2-7; a weak D match, TRBD1 (6 bases). CDR3 length equals 17 residues. Germline assignment: CDR1 MNHEY and CDR2 SMNVEV (reference sequence). Trimming shortened V by 4 bases and J by 3 bases, and 22 bases separated the two germline ends. The CDR3 loop is CASSSRGIGALYYEQYF. The DNA for the CDR3 is TGTGCCAGCAGTTCTAGGGGGATCGGGGCCCTTTACTACGAGCAGTACTTC.

As for this clonotype: This could be a read error, since a much larger clone is one nucleotide away. The CDR3 does not end in the conserved phenylalanine or tryptophan, so this is likely a read error. The V call is TRBV30, the J call TRBJ2-5; D unresolved. The CDR3 is 12 residues long. With 4 bases removed from V and 4 bases from J, the gap between germline ends came to 10 bases. Germline assignment: CDR1 GTSNPN and CDR2 SVGIG (reference sequence). CDR3 DNA sequence: TGTGCCTGGACAGTTTCGGGAGAGACCCAGTACCTC. It translates to CAWTVSGETQYL.

This clonotype was seen ten or more times. The J gene is TRBJ2-2, the V gene TRBV18; D is possibly TRBD2 (5 bases). Germline-derived CDR1 and CDR2 are KGHSH and LQKENI. The ends were cut back, 4 bases at V and 6 bases at J, with 21 bases in the middle. This CDR3 region has 17 residues. The CDR3 nucleotides are TGTGCCAGCTCACTGGGTTCGGTCCAGGACTCTCCCGGGGAGCTGTTTTTT. It specifies CASSLGSVQDSPGELFF.

This clonotype occurred many times. This chain connects TRBV7-6 to TRBJ1-3; D ambiguous. CDR1 and CDR2 (germline): SGHVS, FNYEAQ. The CDR3 is 15 residues long. V was clipped by 5 bases and J by 4 bases, with 15 bases between them. In DNA, the CDR3 is TGTGCCAGCAGCCCGGGCTCCAGTGTCGGAAACACCATATATTTT. Protein product: CASSPGSSVGNTIYF.

This clonotype was detected many times. The chain is built from TRBV6-6 and TRBJ1-1; a possible D gene is TRBD1 (5 bases). The germline V and J ends were trimmed by 10 bases and 5 bases, with 20 bases remaining between them. In germline, CDR1 is MNHNY, CDR2 SVGAGI (reference sequence). The CDR3 loop spans 14 amino acids. The CDR3 is CATLGTLLGTEAFF. The DNA of the CDR3 is TGTGCCACCCTCGGGACTTTGTTGGGGACTGAAGCTTTCTTT.

The chain is built from TRBV28 and TRBJ2-1; TRBD1 agrees at 9 bases. Germline V lookup: CDR1 MDHEN, CDR2 SYDVKM. CDR3 length equals 16 residues. With V trimmed by 4 bases and J by 5 bases, 9 bases remained unmatched. The CDR3 reads CASSSLDRGVNNEQFF. In nucleotides, the CDR3 is TGTGCCAGCAGTTCACTGGACAGGGGCGTTAACAATGAGCAGTTCTTC.

Many counts were recorded for this clonotype. The chain combines TRBV11-1 with TRBJ1-1; TRBD1 might be the D (5 bases). The CDR3 consists of 12 residues. The V and J ends lost 8 bases and 3 bases respectively, with 10 bases between them. CDR1 is SGHAT and CDR2 is FQDESV in the germline V gene (reference sequence). CDR3 DNA sequence: TGTGCCAGCGGGACGGGGTACACTGAAGCTTTCTTT. It codes for CASGTGYTEAFF.

This clonotype showed up many times. The genes are TRBV27 and TRBJ2-1; perhaps TRBD1 as D (5 bases). The germline V gene has CDR1 MNHEY and CDR2 SMNVEV (reference sequence). Trimming stripped 2 bases from V and 11 bases from J, with 7 bases between. The CDR3 is 11 residues long. The CDR3, as DNA: TGTGCCAGCAGTTTAGGGGCCCAGCAGTTCTTC. Protein product: CASSLGAQQFF.

The rearrangement joins TRBV29-1 to TRBJ2-7; 11 bases fit TRBD1. The V gene end was trimmed by 4 bases and the J gene end by 2 bases; junction bases not matched to a gene: 4. The CDR3 has 14 amino acids. CDR1 and CDR2 (germline): SQVTM, ANQGSEA. The CDR3, as DNA: TGCAGCGTTGCGCGGGGACAGGGGGCCTACGAGCAGTACTTC. Translation: CSVARGQGAYEQYF.

This clonotype came up many times. This rearrangement joins TRBV9 to TRBJ1-1; D is unresolved. The V end was cut by 0 bases, the J end by 4 bases, with 10 bases between. This CDR3 has 14 amino acids. Germline lookup yields CDR1 SGDLS and CDR2 YYNGEE. CDR3 region: CASSVGLPGTEAFF. Written as DNA, the CDR3 is TGTGCCAGCAGCGTAGGACTGCCAGGCACTGAAGCTTTCTTT.

At least ten counts were recorded for this clonotype. The chain recombines TRBV6-1 with TRBJ1-2; D may be TRBD1 (6 bases). Germline CDR1 MNHNS, CDR2 SASEGT. CDR3 length equals 13 residues. The V end was cut by 11 bases, the J end by 4 bases, with 17 bases between. CDR3 residues: CAQSRGISYGYTF. DNA of the CDR3: TGTGCCCAGTCCAGGGGAATAAGCTATGGCTACACCTTC.

Comments on this clonotype: This sequence may be a read error, since a much larger clone differs from it by one base. V usage is TRBV7-6 and J usage is TRBJ2-7; weak D call: TRBD2 (6 bases). This CDR3 region has 15 residues. The germline V gene has CDR1 SGHVS and CDR2 FNYEAQ. Trimming removed 3 bases at V and 2 bases at J, with 14 bases between. Written as DNA, the CDR3 is TGTGCCAGCAGCTTGCGGGGACCCGGCACCTACGAGCAGTACTTC. It is translated as CASSLRGPGTYEQYF.

In this sample, this clonotype turned up many times. The rearrangement uses TRBV5-6 and TRBJ2-3; no definite D call. From germline, CDR1 is SGHDT and CDR2 YYEEEE. V was cut by 3 bases and J by 0 bases, with 14 bases left in between. This CDR3 has 16 residues. CDR3 sequence: CASSWGGSQSTDTQYF. The CDR3 bases are TGTGCCAGCAGCTGGGGTGGCAGCCAAAGCACAGATACGCAGTATTTT.

Many counts were recorded for this clonotype. The gene calls are TRBV7-2 and TRBJ2-2, with 9 bases that match TRBD2. The CDR3 extends over 19 amino acids. The trim removed 5 bases at V and 6 bases at J, leaving 19 bases unmatched. Germline values: CDR1 SGHTA, CDR2 FQGNSA. CDR3 sequence: CASSPPRIQVAGVSGELFF. Here the CDR3 DNA reads TGTGCCAGCAGCCCTCCGAGAATCCAGGTAGCGGGAGTGTCCGGGGAGCTGTTTTTT.

This clonotype was seen a few times. J is TRBJ1-1 and V is TRBV15; tentatively, D is TRBD1 (6 bases). CDR1 LNHNV and CDR2 YYDKDF come from the germline V gene (reference sequence). Trimming cost V 1 base and J 4 bases, with 13 bases left between them. The CDR3 length is 15 residues. The CDR3 region has the DNA TGTGCCACCAGCAGAGGTGGGGGCCCGGTCACTGAAGCTTTCTTT. Translation gives CATSRGGGPVTEAFF.